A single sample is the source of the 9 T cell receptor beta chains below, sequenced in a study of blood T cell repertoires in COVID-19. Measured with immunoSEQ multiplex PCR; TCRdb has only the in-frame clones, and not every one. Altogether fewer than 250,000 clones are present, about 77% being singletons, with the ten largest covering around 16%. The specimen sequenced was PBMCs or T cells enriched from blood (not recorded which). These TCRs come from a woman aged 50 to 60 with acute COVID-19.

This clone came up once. For the CDR3, the DNA is TGTGCCAGCAGCTTAGCGGCTAGCGGGGGGGTAACACAAGAGACCCAGTACTTC. It is translated as CASSLAASGGVTQETQYF. This rearrangement joins TRBV7-2 to TRBJ2-5; 12 bases match TRBD2. Germline V gene sequence: CDR1 SGHTA, CDR2 FQGNSA. CDR3 length: 18 residues. The V and J ends lost 0 bases and 2 bases, in that order; junction bases with no gene match: 7.

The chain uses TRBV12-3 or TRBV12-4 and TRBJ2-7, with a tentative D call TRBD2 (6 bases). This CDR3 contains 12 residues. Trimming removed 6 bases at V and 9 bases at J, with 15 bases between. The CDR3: CASSLQGLRQYV. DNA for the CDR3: TGTGCCAGCAGCCTCCAGGGACTGCGGCAGTACGTC.

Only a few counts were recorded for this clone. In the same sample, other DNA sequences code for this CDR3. The CDR3 coding sequence is TGTGCCACCAGTGATCCCGGTGAAAACACCGGGGAGCTGTTTTTT. This encodes CATSDPGENTGELFF. This chain joins TRBV24-1 and TRBJ2-2; D is uncertain. The CDR3 has 15 amino acids. V was trimmed by 3 bases and J by 2 bases, leaving 9 bases between them. CDR1 and CDR2 from the germline V gene are KGHDR and SFDVKD.

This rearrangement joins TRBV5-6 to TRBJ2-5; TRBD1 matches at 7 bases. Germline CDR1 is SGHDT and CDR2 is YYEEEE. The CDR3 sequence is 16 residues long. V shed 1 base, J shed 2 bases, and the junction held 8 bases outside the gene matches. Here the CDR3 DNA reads TGTGCCAGCAGCTTGTTGGACAGGATACCTCAAGAGACCCAGTACTTC. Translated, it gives CASSLLDRIPQETQYF.

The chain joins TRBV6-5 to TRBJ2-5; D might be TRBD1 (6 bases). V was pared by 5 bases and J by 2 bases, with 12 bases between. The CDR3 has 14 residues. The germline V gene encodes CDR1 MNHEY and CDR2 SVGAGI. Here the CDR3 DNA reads TGTGCCAGCAGTCCCGGACAGAAACAAGAGACCCAGTACTTC. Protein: CASSPGQKQETQYF.

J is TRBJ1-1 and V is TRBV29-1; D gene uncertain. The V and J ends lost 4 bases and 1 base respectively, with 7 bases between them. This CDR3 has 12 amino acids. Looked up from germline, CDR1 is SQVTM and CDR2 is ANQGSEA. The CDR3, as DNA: TGCAGCGTTGGACACACGAACACTGAAGCTTTCTTT. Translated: CSVGHTNTEAFF.

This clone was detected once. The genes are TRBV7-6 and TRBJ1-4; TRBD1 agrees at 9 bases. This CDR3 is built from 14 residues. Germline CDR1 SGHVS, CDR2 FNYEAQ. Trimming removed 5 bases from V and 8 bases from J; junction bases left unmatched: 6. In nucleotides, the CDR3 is TGTGCCAGCAGCCAAGGACAGGGGAAAGAAAAACTGTTTTTT. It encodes CASSQGQGKEKLFF.

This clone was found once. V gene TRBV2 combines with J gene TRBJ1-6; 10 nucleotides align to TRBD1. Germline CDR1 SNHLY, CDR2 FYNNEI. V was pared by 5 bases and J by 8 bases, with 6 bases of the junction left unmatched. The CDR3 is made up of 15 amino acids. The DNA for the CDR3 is TGTGCCAGCAGTAAGACAGGGGGCGATTATTCACCCCTCCACTTT. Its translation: CASSKTGGDYSPLHF.

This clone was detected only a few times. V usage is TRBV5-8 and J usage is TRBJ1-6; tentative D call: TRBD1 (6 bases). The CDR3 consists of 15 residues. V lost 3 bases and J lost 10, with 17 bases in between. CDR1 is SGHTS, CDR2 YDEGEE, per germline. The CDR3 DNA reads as TGTGCCAGCAGCTGGCAGCGCGGGGGACAATCACCCCTCCACTTT. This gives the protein CASSWQRGGQSPLHF.